The clone carrying this T cell receptor (beta chain) was seen ten or more times. This record belongs to a study of identical twins. Trimming took 4 bases from V and 2 from J; bases not matched to a gene: 4. The CDR3 contains 15 residues. From germline, CDR1 is SGHAT and CDR2 FQNNGV. Through template switching, a universal primer site was introduced, and the cDNA contained unique molecular identifiers. Each CDR3 protein gets one entry after TCRdb re-called the 5' RACE reads with MiXCR. The repertoire has 140,000 to 150,000 distinct CDR3 sequences, approximately 3.5% of them found once; the top ten carry around 8.1%.

This TCR was recovered from a man between 18 and 35 years old in good health. The sequencing input was memory T cells sorted from blood. The chain links TRBV11-2 to TRBJ2-2, with 7 nucleotides matching TRBD2. The CDR3 bases are TGTGCCAGCAGCTCCGGGGGGTTTAACACCGGGGAGCTGTTTTTT. This encodes CASSSGGFNTGELFF.